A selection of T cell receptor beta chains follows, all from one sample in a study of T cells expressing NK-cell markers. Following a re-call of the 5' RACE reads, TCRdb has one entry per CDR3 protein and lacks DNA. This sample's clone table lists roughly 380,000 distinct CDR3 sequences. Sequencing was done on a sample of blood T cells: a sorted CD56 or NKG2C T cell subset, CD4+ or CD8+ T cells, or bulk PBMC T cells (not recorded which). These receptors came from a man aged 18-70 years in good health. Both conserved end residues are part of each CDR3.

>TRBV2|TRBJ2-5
CASSEAEGGTQYF
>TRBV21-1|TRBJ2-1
CASSDGLNEQFF
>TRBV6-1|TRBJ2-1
CASSTQGGMGYNEQFF
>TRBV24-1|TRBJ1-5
CATSATRANQPQHF
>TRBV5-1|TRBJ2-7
CASSLGTGTSRTSEQYF
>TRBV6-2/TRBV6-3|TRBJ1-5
CASSRTVFEGSNQPQHF
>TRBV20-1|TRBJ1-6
CSAREGGMVNSPLHF
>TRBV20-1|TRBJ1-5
CSARDTGVGQPQHF
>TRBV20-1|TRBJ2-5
CSAKEVLAGGHQETQYF
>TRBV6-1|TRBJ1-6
CASSPRADWGSPLHF
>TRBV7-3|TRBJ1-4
CASSPSGNTNEKLFF
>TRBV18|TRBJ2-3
CASSPPQPHTDTQYF
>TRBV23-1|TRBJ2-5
CASSQSRESQETKYF
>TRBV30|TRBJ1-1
CARTGTNTEAFF
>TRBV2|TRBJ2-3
CASRTSGAGDTQYF
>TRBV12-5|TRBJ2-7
CASGLGQGESYEQYF
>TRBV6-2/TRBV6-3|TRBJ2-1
CASSYRGGGRHDYNEQFF
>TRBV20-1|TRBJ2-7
CSASFRGTPYEQYF
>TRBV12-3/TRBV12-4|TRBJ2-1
CASSLAPRLAGDPEQFF
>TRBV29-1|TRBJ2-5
CSAMPLEGLGETQYF
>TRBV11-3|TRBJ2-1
CASSLGGWGLPYNEQFF
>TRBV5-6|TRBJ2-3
CASSSGGFSTDTQYF
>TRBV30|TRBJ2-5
CAWSAANQETQYF
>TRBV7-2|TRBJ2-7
CASSPKGDEQYF
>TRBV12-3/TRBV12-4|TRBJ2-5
CASSYRGLPETQYF
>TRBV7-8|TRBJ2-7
CASSAQDVSYEQYF
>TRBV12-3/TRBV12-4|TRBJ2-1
CASSTTGGSYNEQFF
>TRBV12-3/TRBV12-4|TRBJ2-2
CASTTSRGFTGELFF
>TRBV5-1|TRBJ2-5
CASSFQRGPIQETQYF
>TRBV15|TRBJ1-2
CATSREHPKIAGYTF
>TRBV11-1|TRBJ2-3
CASSHRGTSGGARDTQYF
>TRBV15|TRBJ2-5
CAAADQLAGAQYF